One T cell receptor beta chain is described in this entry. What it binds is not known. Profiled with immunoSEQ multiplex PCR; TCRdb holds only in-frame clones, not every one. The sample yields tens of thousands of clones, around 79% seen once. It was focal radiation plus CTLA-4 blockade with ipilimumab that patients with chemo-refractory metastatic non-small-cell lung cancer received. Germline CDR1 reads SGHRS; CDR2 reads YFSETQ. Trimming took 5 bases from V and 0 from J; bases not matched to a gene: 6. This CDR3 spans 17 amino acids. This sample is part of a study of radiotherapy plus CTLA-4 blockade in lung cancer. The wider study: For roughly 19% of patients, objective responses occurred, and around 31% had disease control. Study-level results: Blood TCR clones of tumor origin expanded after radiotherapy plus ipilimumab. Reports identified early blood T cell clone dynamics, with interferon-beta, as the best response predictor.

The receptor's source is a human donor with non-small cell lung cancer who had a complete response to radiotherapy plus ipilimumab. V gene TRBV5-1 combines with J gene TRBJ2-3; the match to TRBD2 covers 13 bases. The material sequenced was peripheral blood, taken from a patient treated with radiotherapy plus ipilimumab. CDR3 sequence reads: CASRRLAGGTSTDTQYF. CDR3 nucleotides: TGCGCCAGCAGGAGACTAGCGGGAGGCACTAGCACAGATACGCAGTATTTT.